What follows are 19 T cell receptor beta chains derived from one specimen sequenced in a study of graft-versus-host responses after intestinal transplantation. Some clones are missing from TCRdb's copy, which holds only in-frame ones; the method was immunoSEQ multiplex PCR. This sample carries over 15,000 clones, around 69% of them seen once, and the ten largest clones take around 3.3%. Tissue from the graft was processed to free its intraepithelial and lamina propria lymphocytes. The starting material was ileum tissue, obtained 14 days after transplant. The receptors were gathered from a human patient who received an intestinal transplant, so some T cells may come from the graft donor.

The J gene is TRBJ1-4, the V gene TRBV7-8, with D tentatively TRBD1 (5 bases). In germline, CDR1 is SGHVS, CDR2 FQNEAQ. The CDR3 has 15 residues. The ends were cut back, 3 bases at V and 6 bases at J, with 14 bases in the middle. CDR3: CASSFWTRGDEKLFF. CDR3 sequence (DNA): TGTGCCAGCAGCTTCTGGACTAGGGGAGATGAAAAACTGTTTTTT.

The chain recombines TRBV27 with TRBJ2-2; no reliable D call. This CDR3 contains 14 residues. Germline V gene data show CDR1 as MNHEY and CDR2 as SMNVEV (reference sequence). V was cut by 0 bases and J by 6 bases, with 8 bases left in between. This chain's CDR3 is CASSLSASPGELFF. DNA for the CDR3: TGTGCCAGCAGTTTATCGGCGAGCCCCGGGGAGCTGTTTTTT.

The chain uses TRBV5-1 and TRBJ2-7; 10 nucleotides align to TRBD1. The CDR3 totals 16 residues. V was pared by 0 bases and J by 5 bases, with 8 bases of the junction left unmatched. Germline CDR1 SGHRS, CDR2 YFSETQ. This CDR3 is CASSLAVGQGVHEQYF. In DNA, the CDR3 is TGCGCCAGCAGCTTGGCCGTAGGACAGGGGGTCCACGAGCAGTACTTC. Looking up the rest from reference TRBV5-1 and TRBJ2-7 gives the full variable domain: KAGVTQTPRYLIKTRGQQVTLSCSPISGHRSVSWYQQTPGQGLQFLFEYFSETQRNKGNFPGRFSGRQFSNSRSEMNVSTLELGDSALYLCASSLAVGQGVHEQYFGPGTRLTVT.

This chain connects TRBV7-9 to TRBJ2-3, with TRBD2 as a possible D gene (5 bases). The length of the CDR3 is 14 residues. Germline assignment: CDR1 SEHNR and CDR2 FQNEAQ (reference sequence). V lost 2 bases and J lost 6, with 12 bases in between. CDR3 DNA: TGTGCCAGCAGCTTACAGGCGGAGGTCGATACGCAGTATTTT. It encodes CASSLQAEVDTQYF.

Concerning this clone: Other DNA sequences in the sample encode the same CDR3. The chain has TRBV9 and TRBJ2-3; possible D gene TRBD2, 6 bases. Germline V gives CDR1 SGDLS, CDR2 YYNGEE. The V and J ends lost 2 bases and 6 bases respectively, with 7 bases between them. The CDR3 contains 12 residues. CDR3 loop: CASSVGGDTQYF. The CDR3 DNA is TGTGCCAGCAGCGTCGGGGGTGATACGCAGTATTTT. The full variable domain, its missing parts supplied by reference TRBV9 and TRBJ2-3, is DSGVTQTPKHLITATGQRVTLRCSPRSGDLSVYWYQQSLDQGLQFLIQYYNGEERAKGNILERFSAQQFPDLHSELNLSSLELGDSALYFCASSVGGDTQYFGPGTRLTVL.

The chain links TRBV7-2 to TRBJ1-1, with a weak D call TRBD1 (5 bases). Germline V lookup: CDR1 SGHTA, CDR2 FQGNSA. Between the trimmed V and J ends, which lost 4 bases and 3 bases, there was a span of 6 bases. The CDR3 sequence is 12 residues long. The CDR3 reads CASSSGYTEAFF. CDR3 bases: TGTGCCAGCAGCTCAGGGTACACTGAAGCTTTCTTT. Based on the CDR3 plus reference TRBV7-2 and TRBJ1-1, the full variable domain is GAGVSQSPSNKVTEKGKDVELRCDPISGHTALYWYRQSLGQGLEFLIYFQGNSAPDKSGLPSDRFSAERTGGSVSTLTIQRTQQEDSAVYLCASSSGYTEAFFGQGTRLTVV.

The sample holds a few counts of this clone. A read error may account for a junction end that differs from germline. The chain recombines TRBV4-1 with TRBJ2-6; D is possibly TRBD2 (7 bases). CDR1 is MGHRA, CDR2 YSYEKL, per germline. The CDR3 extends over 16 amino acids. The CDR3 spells CASSLSGGSGANVLTF. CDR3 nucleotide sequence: TGCGCCAGCAGCCTCTCGGGGGGCTCTGGAGCCAACGTCCTGACTTTC.

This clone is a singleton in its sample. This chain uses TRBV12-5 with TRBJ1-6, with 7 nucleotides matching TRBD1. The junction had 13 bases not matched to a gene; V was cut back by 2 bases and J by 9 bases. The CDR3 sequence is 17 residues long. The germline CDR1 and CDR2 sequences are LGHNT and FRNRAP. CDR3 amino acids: CASGLTTGQGESSPLHF. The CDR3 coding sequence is TGTGCTAGTGGTTTGACAACAGGTCAGGGGGAGAGTTCACCCCTCCACTTT.

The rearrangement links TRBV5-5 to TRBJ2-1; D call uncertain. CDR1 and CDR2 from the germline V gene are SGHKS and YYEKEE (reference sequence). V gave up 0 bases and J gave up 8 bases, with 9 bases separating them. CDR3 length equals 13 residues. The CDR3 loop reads CASSLGPSYEQFF. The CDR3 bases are TGTGCCAGCAGCTTGGGGCCTAGTTATGAGCAGTTCTTC.

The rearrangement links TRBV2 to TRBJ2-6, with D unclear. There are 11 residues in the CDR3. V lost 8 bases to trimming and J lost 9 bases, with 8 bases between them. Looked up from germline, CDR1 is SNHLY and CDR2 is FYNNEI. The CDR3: CASSDVNVLTF. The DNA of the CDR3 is TGTGCCAGCTCGGATGTCAACGTCCTGACTTTC.

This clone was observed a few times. CDR3 nucleotides: TGCGCCAGCGGGGTGACAGGGAGTGGTGAAAAACTGTTTTTT. Protein product: CASGVTGSGEKLFF. The rearrangement joins TRBV4-1 to TRBJ1-4; 7 bases align to TRBD1. V lost 8 bases and J lost 7; bases outside the gene matches: 10. Germline CDR1 MGHRA, CDR2 YSYEKL. The CDR3 totals 14 residues.

CDR3 coding DNA: TGTGCCAGCAGCCTAGGAGCTTTCACTGAAGCTTTCTTT. It codes for CASSLGAFTEAFF. This chain connects TRBV6-5 to TRBJ1-1; D is undetermined. The CDR3 totals 13 residues. The germline V gene has CDR1 MNHEY and CDR2 SVGAGI. The V end was cut by 6 bases, the J end by 4 bases, with 12 bases between.

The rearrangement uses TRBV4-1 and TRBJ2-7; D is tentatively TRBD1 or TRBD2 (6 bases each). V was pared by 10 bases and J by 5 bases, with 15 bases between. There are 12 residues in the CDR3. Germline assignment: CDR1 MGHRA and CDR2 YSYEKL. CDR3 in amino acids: CATSFGGHEQYF. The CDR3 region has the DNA TGCGCCACCTCCTTTGGGGGGCACGAGCAGTACTTC.

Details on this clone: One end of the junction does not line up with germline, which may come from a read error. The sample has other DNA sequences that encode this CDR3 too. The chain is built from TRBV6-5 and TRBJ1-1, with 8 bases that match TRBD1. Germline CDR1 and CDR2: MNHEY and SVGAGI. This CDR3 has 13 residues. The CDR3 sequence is CASSKGQATEAFF. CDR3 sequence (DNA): TGCGCCAGCAGTAAGGGACAGGCCACTGAAGCTTTCTTT.

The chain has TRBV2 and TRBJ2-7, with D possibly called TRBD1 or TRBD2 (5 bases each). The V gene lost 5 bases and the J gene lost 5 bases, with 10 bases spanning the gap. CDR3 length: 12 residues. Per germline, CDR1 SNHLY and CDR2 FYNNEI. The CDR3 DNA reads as TGTGCCAGCAGTCCAGGGAGCCACGAGCAGTACTTC. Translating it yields CASSPGSHEQYF.

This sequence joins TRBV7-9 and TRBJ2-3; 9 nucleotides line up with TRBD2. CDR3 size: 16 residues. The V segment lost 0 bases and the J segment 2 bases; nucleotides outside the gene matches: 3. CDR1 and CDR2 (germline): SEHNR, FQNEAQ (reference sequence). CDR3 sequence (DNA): TGTGCCAGCAGCTTAGCCCTAGCGGGACCCACAGATACGCAGTATTTT. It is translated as CASSLALAGPTDTQYF.

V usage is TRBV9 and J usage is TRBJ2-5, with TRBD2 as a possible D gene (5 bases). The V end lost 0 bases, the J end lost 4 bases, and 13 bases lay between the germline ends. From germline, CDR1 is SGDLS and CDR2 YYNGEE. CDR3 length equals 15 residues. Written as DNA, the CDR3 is TGTGCCAGCAGCGTAGAGCCGACGAGGGCAGAGACCCAGTACTTC. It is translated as CASSVEPTRAETQYF.

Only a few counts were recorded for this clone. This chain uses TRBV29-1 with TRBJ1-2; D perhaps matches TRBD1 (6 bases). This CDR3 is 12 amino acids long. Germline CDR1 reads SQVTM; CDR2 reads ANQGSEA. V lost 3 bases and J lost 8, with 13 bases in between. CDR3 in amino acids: CSVDLSGGGYTF. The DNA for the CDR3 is TGCAGCGTTGACTTATCCGGGGGCGGCTACACCTTC.

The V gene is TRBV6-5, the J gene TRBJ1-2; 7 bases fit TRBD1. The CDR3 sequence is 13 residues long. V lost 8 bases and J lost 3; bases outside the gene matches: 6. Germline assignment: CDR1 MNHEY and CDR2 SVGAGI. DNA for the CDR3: TGTGCCAGCCTAGGGGGCCCCGACTATGGCTACACCTTC. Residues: CASLGGPDYGYTF.